This T cell receptor (beta chain) comes out of a study of T cells in Graves' hyperthyroidism and ophthalmopathy (dated by TCRdb to the late 2010s). In terms of the full investigation: To identify distinguishing TCR V-J signatures, a discovery cohort of 90 to 100 patients was used, comprising some 45 with Graves' ophthalmopathy and about 59 with stable Graves' hyperthyroidism. An independent validation cohort of fewer than 20 hyperthyroidism patients and some 15 patients who later progressed to ophthalmopathy tested prospective prediction of ophthalmopathy. The 75 to 100 discovery patients were divided at random into training and test sets in a 7:3 ratio. Thyroid tissue and blood T-cell repertoires from about six Graves' hyperthyroidism patients were also compared in the study. Once sampling was done, hyperthyroidism patients were given methimazole at a starting dose of 30 mg daily, whereas ophthalmopathy patients were given high-dose intravenous methylprednisolone. The paper describes TCR Vbeta CDR3 sequencing of 140 or so peripheral blood samples, made up of some 42 ophthalmopathy patients, some 80 hyperthyroidism patients and roughly 17 progressor patients. The research as a whole found: A model built on a 13 V-J signature distinguished ophthalmopathy from stable hyperthyroidism, reaching roughly 88% sensitivity and about 81% specificity in cross-validation and 80%/75% in testing. No statistical method was used to set the sample size in advance, and investigators knew the group allocation. During validation, the model predicted progression to ophthalmopathy a median of around six months ahead of onset, with approximately 70% sensitivity and around 72% specificity. Most expanded thyroid clonotypes (frequency above 0.001) were also detected in blood, suggesting blood repertoires may reflect thyroid immune responses.

On this clonotype: Its specific antigen is unknown. Base quality data are lacking; no much larger clone is found one base away.

The CDR3 has 19 amino acids, counting the end cysteine and phenylalanine. Of all the DNA, just the CDR3 is kept, 57 bases in frame from base 1. From a lookup of the germline V gene, CDR1 and CDR2 are MNHGY and SVAAGI. V and J are trimmed by 3 bases and 1 base, and the gene matches miss 14 bases of the junction. A patient counted as having stable Graves' hyperthyroidism if no progression to ophthalmopathy occurred over 18 months of follow-up. Hyperthyroidism patients were aged 18 to 65 years and newly diagnosed, with disease duration of less than 2 months. Patients with uncontrolled infections, other autoimmune diseases, pregnancy or lactation were excluded. Diagnoses were established on the basis of clinical symptoms, serum thyroxine and TRAb, thyroid ultrasound, and orbital computed tomography. Trizol reagent was used to extract total RNA, and RNA quality was then checked on an Agilent 2100 Bioanalyzer.

TCR beta CDR3 regions were amplified from RNA transcripts. For the first round of RT-PCR on the TCR CDR3, the HTBI primer set was used together with the Qiagen OneStep RT-PCR kit. Libraries were constructed in a second round of multiplex PCR, after which size selection and purification were carried out. The libraries were sequenced on an Illumina HiSeq2000 using paired-end 100 bp reads. Turning to the authors' computational methods: SOAPnuke was used to process the raw data, with reads discarded if the reads contained adapters or uncalled bases, had a mean Phred below 15, or lacked an exact constant-primer or identifier match. COPE v1.2.5 was used to merge the high-quality paired reads, and each unique nucleotide sequence was defined as a clonotype. MiTCR v1.1 was used to align the clonotypes against IMGT TRBV, TRBD and TRBJ reference segments. Only V-J combinations with frequency above 0.0001, covering 99% to 99.2% of repertoires, were analysed. The TCS score was defined as F50 (clonal expansion) divided by E x V (chaos), with BLOSUM62-based TCRdist calculated between CDR3 peptides within each V-J. Welch's t-statistics and random forest reduced 500 to 550 V-J features to about 12, which were used in a naive Bayes classifier (R e1071). The similarity between thyroid and blood repertoires was quantified using the Morisita-Horn index. TCRdb handled the public reads itself, with Q25 trimming in fastp and clone calling in MiXCR, and kept productive beta chains. Merged by CDR3 protein, the rows form single entries marked with the most common genes and DNA. TCRdb, not the original authors, processed these V and J calls. Within this sample are a few hundred thousand distinct CDR3 sequences, with around 45% of them counted one time only. The ten largest clones add up to approximately 7.5% of the sample.

The sequenced material came from peripheral blood or thyroid tissue (not recorded which). This receptor chain uses TRBV6-9 and TRBJ2-1, with 8 bases matching TRBD2. The sequence came from a woman aged 18-35 years with Graves' hyperthyroidism. In nucleotide form, the sequence is TGTGCCAGCAGTTACCCCCGGGTATTAGCGGGACCTTCCTACAATGAGCAGTTCTTC. Its translation is CASSYPRVLAGPSYNEQFF.